A selection of T cell receptor beta chains follows, all from one sample in a study of HIV-infected patients and healthy controls. TCRdb fed the 5' RACE reads into MiXCR, producing one record per CDR3 protein. The repertoire holds several thousand distinct CDR3 sequences, with over 9.5% as singletons. Sequencing used blood, obtained before antiretroviral therapy. The source is an adult with HIV infection. CDR3s include the opening cysteine and the closing phenylalanine or tryptophan. The D gene is left open where the match is weak. Clone size appears in some rows only: once, few, many, or a class for an expanded clone.

TRBV20-1	many	-	TRBJ1-5	TGCAGTGCTGGGGGTCCTGTACGGGGTCTAGGTGATCAGCCCCAGCATTTT	CSAGGPVRGLGDQPQHF
TRBV6-5	-	-	TRBJ1-1	TGTGCCAGCAGTTCACTATCGGTGACTGAAGCTTTCTTT	CASSSLSVTEAFF
TRBV28	medium-sized	-	TRBJ2-7	TGTGCCAGCACCCGAACATCCTCCTACGAGCAGTACTTC	CASTRTSSYEQYF
TRBV3-1	-	TRBD1	TRBJ1-5	TGTGCCAGCAGCCAAGAATACAGGGGTCATCAGCCCCAGCATTTT	CASSQEYRGHQPQHF
TRBV12-3/TRBV12-4	few	TRBD1	TRBJ2-3	TGTGCCAGCAGCGGACAGGTCACAGATACGCAGTATTTT	CASSGQVTDTQYF
TRBV6-5	-	-	TRBJ2-1	TGTGCCAGCAGGGATTTTGATGAGCAGTTCTTC	CASRDFDEQFF
TRBV7-9	few	-	TRBJ2-1	TGTGCCAGCAGCTTAAGAGGCAGGGCCAACAATGAGCAGTTCTTC	CASSLRGRANNEQFF
TRBV28	medium-sized	-	TRBJ1-1	TGTGCCAGCAGTTTTGGCGGCGGTCGGGGCGGTGTTCCGGCTTTCTTT	CASSFGGGRGGVPAFF
TRBV20-1	many	-	TRBJ1-1	TGCAGTGCTTTGGGACGGTTGAACACTGAAGCTTTCTTT	CSALGRLNTEAFF
TRBV9	medium-sized	-	TRBJ1-5	TGTGCCAGCAGCGTAGACCCTTATAGCAATCAGCCCCAGCATTTT	CASSVDPYSNQPQHF
TRBV7-8	medium-sized	-	TRBJ2-1	TGTGCCAGCAGCCGGCGGGACAGAGCTACTGATTATGAGCAGTTCTTC	CASSRRDRATDYEQFF
TRBV7-9	-	-	TRBJ2-3	TGTGCCAGCAGCTCTACCGACAGAATGAACCCCACAGATACGCAGTATTTT	CASSSTDRMNPTDTQYF
TRBV4-1	medium-sized	-	TRBJ2-7	TGCGCCAGCAGCCAAGTTCAAGGCTACGAGCAGTACTTC	CASSQVQGYEQYF
TRBV7-8	medium-sized	TRBD1	TRBJ1-1	TGTGCCAGCAGTTCGACAGGGGGCGAATTTGGGGAAGCTTTCTTT	CASSSTGGEFGEAFF
TRBV6-5	-	-	TRBJ2-3	TGTGCCAGCAGTTACCTTACAGGGACTAGCACAGATACGCAGTATTTT	CASSYLTGTSTDTQYF
TRBV28	-	TRBD1	TRBJ1-5	TGTGCCAGCAGTCACACCATGACAGGGGGTTATAATCAGCCCCAGCATTTT	CASSHTMTGGYNQPQHF
TRBV7-2	-	TRBD2	TRBJ2-1	TGTGCCAGCAGCGAGGGACTAGCGGGAGTTAGTGAGCAGTTCTTC	CASSEGLAGVSEQFF
TRBV6-1	-	-	TRBJ1-1	TGTGCCAGCAGTGAAGGACAGTGGAACACTGAAGCTTTCTTT	CASSEGQWNTEAFF
TRBV6-6	medium-sized	-	TRBJ2-1	TGTGCCAGCGGTGTCCCCAGCTCCTACAATGAGCAGTTCTTC	CASGVPSSYNEQFF
TRBV28	-	-	TRBJ2-7	TGTGCCAGCAGAGGGGACTCGGACCGGGACTTCTCCTACGAGCAGTACTTC	CASRGDSDRDFSYEQYF
TRBV7-2	-	TRBD1	TRBJ2-3	TGTGCCAGCAGCGTCGCCCATTGGACAGGGGGCACAGATACGCAGTATTTT	CASSVAHWTGGTDTQYF
TRBV27	medium-sized	TRBD1	TRBJ1-2	TGTGCCAGCAGTTTCTGGGACAGGGGGGTAGCTGGCTACACCTTC	CASSFWDRGVAGYTF
TRBV12-3/TRBV12-4	-	-	TRBJ2-2	TGTGCCAGCAGTACGAACACCGGGGAGCTGTTTTTT	CASSTNTGELFF
TRBV7-6	many	-	TRBJ1-1	TGTGCCAGCAGCCCCGGTTGGGGGACTGAAGCTTTCTTT	CASSPGWGTEAFF
TRBV13	few	-	TRBJ2-7	TGTGCCAGCAGCCACAGGGTTAGCTCCTACGAGCAGTACTTC	CASSHRVSSYEQYF
TRBV5-4	-	-	TRBJ1-1	TGTGCCAGCAGCTTCCTCCCCGGGACTGAAGCTTTCTTT	CASSFLPGTEAFF
TRBV28	many	-	TRBJ2-2	TGTGCCAGCAGTTTAAAAGCGGGTCATACCGGGGAGCTGTTTTTT	CASSLKAGHTGELFF
TRBV28	many	-	TRBJ1-3	TGTGCCAGCAGTTCAGGAGCTGGAAACACCATATATTTT	CASSSGAGNTIYF
TRBV7-7	-	TRBD2	TRBJ2-2	TGTGCCAGCAGCACCCAAGCGGGAGGAACCGGGGAGCTGTTTTTT	CASSTQAGGTGELFF
TRBV2	-	-	TRBJ2-5	TGTGCCAGCAGTGGCAGGAGCGTCCAAGAGACCCAGTACTTC	CASSGRSVQETQYF
TRBV4-1	large	-	TRBJ1-5	TGCGCCAGCAGCCCCCCTCATAGCAATCAGCCCCAGCATTTT	CASSPPHSNQPQHF
TRBV20-1	medium-sized	-	TRBJ1-2	TGCAGTGCGGTAAAGGTGTGGGCTCTGAACTATGGCTACACCTTC	CSAVKVWALNYGYTF
TRBV2	many	-	TRBJ1-2	TGTGCCAGCAGGGACAGATACTATGGCTACACCTTC	CASRDRYYGYTF
TRBV15	medium-sized	-	TRBJ1-5	TGTGCCACCAGCAGGGCACCTGGGGCCGGCAATCAGCCCCAGCATTTT	CATSRAPGAGNQPQHF
TRBV7-2	medium-sized	TRBD1	TRBJ1-3	TGTGCCAGCAGCTGGAGGACAGGTTCTGGAAACACCATATATTTT	CASSWRTGSGNTIYF
TRBV6-6	medium-sized	TRBD2	TRBJ2-3	TGTGCCAGCACCAAGGGGCGGGAGGGCACAGATACGCAGTATTTT	CASTKGREGTDTQYF
TRBV27	many	-	TRBJ1-3	TGTGCCAGCAGTTTATCACGAGGCTCTGGAAACACCATATATTTT	CASSLSRGSGNTIYF
TRBV5-4	medium-sized	TRBD2	TRBJ2-5	TGTGCCAGCAGCCTTGGGATAGCGGGAGGGACGGCAGAGACCCAGTACTTC	CASSLGIAGGTAETQYF
TRBV28	medium-sized	-	TRBJ2-7	TGTGCCAGCGTGATTTCGGCCCCCTCCTACGAGCAGTACTTC	CASVISAPSYEQYF
TRBV7-8	medium-sized	TRBD2	TRBJ2-3	TGTGCCAGCAGCCAGGGGCTAGCGGGAGCTATAAGCACAGATACGCAGTATTTT	CASSQGLAGAISTDTQYF
TRBV20-1	many	TRBD1	TRBJ1-5	TGCAGTGCTAGAGATCCCCGACAGGGTCGGATCCAGCCCCAGCATTTT	CSARDPRQGRIQPQHF
TRBV5-1	many	-	TRBJ2-5	TGCGCCAGCAGCCAATATTCTAGGGCACAAGAGACCCAGTACTTC	CASSQYSRAQETQYF
TRBV7-9	medium-sized	TRBD2	TRBJ2-3	TGTGCCAGCAGCTTAGTACCGCGGGAGCAGGGCACAGATACGCAGTATTTT	CASSLVPREQGTDTQYF
TRBV6-4	medium-sized	-	TRBJ2-2	TGTGCCAGCAGTGCGGGAGAGAACACCGGGGAGCTGTTTTTT	CASSAGENTGELFF
TRBV27	few	-	TRBJ1-2	TGTGCCAGCAGTTTGGTAACAGGGTCTAACTATGGCTACACCTTC	CASSLVTGSNYGYTF
TRBV18	many	TRBD1	TRBJ1-1	TGTGCCAGCTCACGAACAGGGGCTCAAAGTAGTGAAGCTTTCTTT	CASSRTGAQSSEAFF
TRBV5-1	medium-sized	TRBD2	TRBJ2-1	TGCGCCAGCAGCCCGGGACTAGCGGGAGCTGAGCAGTTCTTC	CASSPGLAGAEQFF
TRBV28	-	TRBD2	TRBJ2-5	TGTGCCAGCAGTCCCCGGGACTATTATCAAGAGACCCAGTACTTC	CASSPRDYYQETQYF
TRBV7-9	-	-	TRBJ2-3	TGTGCCAGCAGCTTATGGGATGTTGATACGCAGTATTTT	CASSLWDVDTQYF
TRBV30	medium-sized	TRBD2	TRBJ2-1	TGTGCCTGGAGCGACAATTTTCTTAGCGGGGGTTACAATGAGCAGTTCTTC	CAWSDNFLSGGYNEQFF
TRBV3-1	few	-	TRBJ2-6	TGTGCCAGCAGCCAAGCTTGGTCAGGGCCTGGGGCCAACGTCCTGACTTTC	CASSQAWSGPGANVLTF
TRBV27	many	-	TRBJ1-5	TGTGCCAGCAGTTTCCTGAGCAATCAGCCCCAGCATTTT	CASSFLSNQPQHF
TRBV19	many	-	TRBJ2-5	TGTGCCAGTAGTAGGACAGAAGAGACCCAGTACTTC	CASSRTEETQYF
TRBV20-1	-	-	TRBJ1-6	TGCAGTGCTAGAGGGCAGGCGGATTCACCCCTCCACTTT	CSARGQADSPLHF
TRBV19	many	-	TRBJ1-5	TGTGCCAGTAGTATTAGCAGGGAGGGCAATCAGCCCCAGCATTTT	CASSISREGNQPQHF
TRBV6-5	-	TRBD1	TRBJ1-4	TGTGCCAGCAGTTACGAGCGACAGGGCAAGGGAAAACTGTTTTTT	CASSYERQGKGKLFF